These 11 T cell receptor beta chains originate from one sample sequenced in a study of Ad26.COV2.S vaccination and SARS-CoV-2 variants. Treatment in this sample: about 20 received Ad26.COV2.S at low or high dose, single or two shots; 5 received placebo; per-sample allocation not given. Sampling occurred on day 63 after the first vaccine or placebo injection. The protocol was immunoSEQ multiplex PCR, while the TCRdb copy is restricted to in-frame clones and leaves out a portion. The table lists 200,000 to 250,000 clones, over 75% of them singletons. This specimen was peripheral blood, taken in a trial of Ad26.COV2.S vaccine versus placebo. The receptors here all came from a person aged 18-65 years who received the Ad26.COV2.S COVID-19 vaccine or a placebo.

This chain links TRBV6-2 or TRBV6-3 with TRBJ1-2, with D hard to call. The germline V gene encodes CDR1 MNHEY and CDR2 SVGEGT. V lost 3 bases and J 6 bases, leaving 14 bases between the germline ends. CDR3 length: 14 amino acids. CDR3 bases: TGTGCCAGCAGTTATCCGCGGCAGTTCGATGGCTACACCTTC. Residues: CASSYPRQFDGYTF.

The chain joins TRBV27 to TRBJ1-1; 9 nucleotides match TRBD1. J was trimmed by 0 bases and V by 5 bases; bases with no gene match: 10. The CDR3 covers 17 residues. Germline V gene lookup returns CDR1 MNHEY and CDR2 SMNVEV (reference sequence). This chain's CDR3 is CASSPTTGTGLNTEAFF. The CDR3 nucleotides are TGTGCCAGCAGTCCGACGACCGGGACAGGGTTGAACACTGAAGCTTTCTTT.

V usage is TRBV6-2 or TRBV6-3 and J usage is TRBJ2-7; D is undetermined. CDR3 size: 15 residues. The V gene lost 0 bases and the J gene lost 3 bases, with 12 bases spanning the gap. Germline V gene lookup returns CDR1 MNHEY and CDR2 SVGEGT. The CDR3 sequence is CASSYSRSLRYEQYF. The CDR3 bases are TGTGCCAGCAGTTACTCGAGAAGCCTCCGCTACGAGCAGTACTTC.

CDR3 in amino acids: CATSDSGPIGIADTQYF. The CDR3 nucleotides are TGTGCCACCAGTGATTCGGGGCCCATTGGGATCGCAGATACGCAGTATTTT. The genes are TRBV24-1 and TRBJ2-3; D tentatively reads TRBD1 or TRBD2 (5 bases each). Germline CDR1 is KGHDR and CDR2 is SFDVKD. Trimming took 2 bases from V and 4 from J, leaving 18 bases between them. The CDR3 consists of 17 residues.

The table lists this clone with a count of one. The CDR3 is CASIPAGGRVGELFF. CDR3 nucleotides: TGTGCCAGCATTCCAGCGGGAGGGCGAGTCGGGGAGCTGTTTTTT. The chain uses TRBV2 and TRBJ2-2, with 10 bases that match TRBD2. The V gene end was trimmed by 7 bases and the J gene end by 7 bases; junction bases not matched to a gene: 9. The CDR3 has 15 amino acids. Germline CDR1 reads SNHLY; CDR2 reads FYNNEI.

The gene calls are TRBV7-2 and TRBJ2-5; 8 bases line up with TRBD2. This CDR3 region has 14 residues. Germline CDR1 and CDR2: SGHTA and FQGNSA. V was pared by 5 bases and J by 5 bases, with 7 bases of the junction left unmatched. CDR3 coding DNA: TGTGCCAGCAGCCTCGGACTAGCTCGGGAGACCCAGTACTTC. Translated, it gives CASSLGLARETQYF.

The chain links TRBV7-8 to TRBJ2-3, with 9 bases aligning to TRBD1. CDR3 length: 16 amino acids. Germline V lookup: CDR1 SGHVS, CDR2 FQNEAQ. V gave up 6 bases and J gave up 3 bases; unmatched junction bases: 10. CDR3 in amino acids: CASSFRHRGPTDTQYF. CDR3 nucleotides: TGTGCCAGCAGTTTCAGGCACAGGGGGCCGACAGATACGCAGTATTTT.

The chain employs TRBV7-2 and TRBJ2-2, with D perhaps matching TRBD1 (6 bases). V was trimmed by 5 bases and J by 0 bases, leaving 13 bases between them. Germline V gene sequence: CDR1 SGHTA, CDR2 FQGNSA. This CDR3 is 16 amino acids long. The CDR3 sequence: CASSRAGTTNTGELFF. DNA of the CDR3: TGTGCCAGCAGCCGGGCAGGGACAACGAACACCGGGGAGCTGTTTTTT.

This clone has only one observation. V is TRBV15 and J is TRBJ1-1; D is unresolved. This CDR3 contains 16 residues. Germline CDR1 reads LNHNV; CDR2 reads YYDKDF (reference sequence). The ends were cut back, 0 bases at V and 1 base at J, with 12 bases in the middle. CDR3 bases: TGTGCCACCAGCAGAGATCCGGGCTGGGAGAACACTGAAGCTTTCTTT. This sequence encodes CATSRDPGWENTEAFF.

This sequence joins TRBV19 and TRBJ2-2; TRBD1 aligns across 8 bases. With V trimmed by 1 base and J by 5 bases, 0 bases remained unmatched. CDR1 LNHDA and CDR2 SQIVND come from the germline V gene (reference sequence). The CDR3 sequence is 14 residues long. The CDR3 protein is CASSIGTGTGELFF. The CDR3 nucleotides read TGTGCCAGTAGTATAGGGACAGGGACCGGGGAGCTGTTTTTT.

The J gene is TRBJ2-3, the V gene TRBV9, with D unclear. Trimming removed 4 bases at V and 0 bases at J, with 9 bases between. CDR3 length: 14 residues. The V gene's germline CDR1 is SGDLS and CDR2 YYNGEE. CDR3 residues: CASSIRSSTDTQYF. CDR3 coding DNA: TGTGCCAGCAGCATCAGGTCTAGCACAGATACGCAGTATTTT.